This TCR beta chain was captured in a study of blood T cell repertoires in COVID-19. Overall study: Acute-phase and convalescent COVID-19 samples originated in the United States, Italy and Spain. Nucleic acid was either cDNA or gDNA, and it came from T cells, B-cell-depleted T cells, or PBMCs.

In germline, CDR1 is MNHEY, CDR2 SMNVEV (reference sequence). This CDR3 spans 15 amino acids. Germline trimming cut 5 bases from V and 5 bases from J; bases unmatched to any gene: 10. Authors' methods: Scientists estimated how many nucleated cells there were by amplifying reference gene primers. Only in-frame clones appear in the TCRdb table, and some are missing; sequencing was by immunoSEQ multiplex PCR. D and trimming were read from the DNA, whereas the V and J calls and clone size are those reported in that table. The sample lists around 250,000 clones, more than 85% seen once, with about 7.6% in the top ten.

The TCR comes from a woman between 65 and 79 years old with active or convalescent COVID-19. The chain recombines TRBV27 with TRBJ1-2; TRBD1 matches 8 bases. Material: peripheral blood. The CDR3 DNA reads TGTGCCAGCAGTGGGACAGGAGGGGGGACGTATGGCTACACCTTC. Amino acid sequence: CASSGTGGGTYGYTF.